These T cell receptor beta chains were read from a single sample in a study of T cell responses to AZD1222 COVID-19 vaccine. Clones were read by immunoSEQ multiplex PCR, and TCRdb kept only the in-frame ones, dropping some. The sample holds more than 100,000 clones; approximately 92% are singletons and the top ten take 11% to 15%. The specimen comprised peripheral blood, sampled on day 0 of AZD1222 vaccination. These receptors were collected from an adult in good health. Both conserved end residues are part of each CDR3. The D gene is left open where the match is weak. Clone size is given for some rows only: seen once, a few or many times, or a class if the clone is expanded.

D gene: TRBD1
V gene: TRBV5-1
J gene: TRBJ2-1
clone size: NA
CDR3 protein: CASSPSEGQLYNEQFF
CDR3 DNA: TGCGCCAGCAGCCCAAGCGAGGGACAGCTTTACAATGAGCAGTTCTTC

D gene: NA
V gene: TRBV15
J gene: TRBJ1-5
clone size: NA
CDR3 protein: CATSSGQPNQPQHF
CDR3 DNA: TGTGCCACCAGCAGCGGACAGCCCAATCAGCCCCAGCATTTT

D gene: NA
V gene: TRBV2
J gene: TRBJ1-1
clone size: NA
CDR3 protein: CASSEARLRVGYEDGNTEAFF
CDR3 DNA: TGTGCCAGCAGTGAAGCGCGGCTTCGTGTGGGCTATGAGGATGGGAACACTGAAGCTTTCTTT

D gene: NA
V gene: TRBV28
J gene: TRBJ2-3
clone size: NA
CDR3 protein: CASSLQASSTDTQYF
CDR3 DNA: TGTGCCAGCAGTTTACAAGCTTCTAGCACAGATACGCAGTATTTT

D gene: TRBD1
V gene: TRBV2
J gene: TRBJ1-1
clone size: NA
CDR3 protein: CASSANRGAEAFF
CDR3 DNA: TGTGCCAGCAGTGCAAACAGGGGGGCTGAAGCTTTCTTT

D gene: NA
V gene: TRBV3-1/TRBV3-2
J gene: TRBJ1-6
clone size: NA
CDR3 protein: CASSSGSGISPLHF
CDR3 DNA: TGTGCCAGCAGCTCCGGATCAGGGATTTCACCCCTCCACTTT

D gene: NA
V gene: TRBV7-2
J gene: TRBJ1-1
clone size: NA
CDR3 protein: CASSLAGSKPNTEAFF
CDR3 DNA: TGTGCCAGCAGCTTAGCGGGTAGCAAACCGAACACTGAAGCTTTCTTT

D gene: TRBD2
V gene: TRBV6-5
J gene: TRBJ2-1
clone size: NA
CDR3 protein: CASSSLLAGGHEQFF
CDR3 DNA: TGTGCCAGCAGTTCCCTACTAGCGGGAGGGCATGAGCAGTTCTTC

D gene: TRBD1
V gene: TRBV28
J gene: TRBJ1-3
clone size: NA
CDR3 protein: CASSLSTRGHPGNTIYF
CDR3 DNA: TGTGCCAGCAGTTTAAGTACCAGGGGGCATCCTGGAAACACCATATATTTT

D gene: NA
V gene: TRBV28
J gene: TRBJ1-3
clone size: NA
CDR3 protein: CASSQDSFSGNTIYF
CDR3 DNA: TGTGCCAGCAGCCAGGACAGTTTCTCTGGAAACACCATATATTTT

D gene: NA
V gene: TRBV5-6
J gene: TRBJ2-4
clone size: NA
CDR3 protein: CASSLGLAKNIQYF
CDR3 DNA: TGTGCCAGCAGCTTGGGCCTAGCCAAAAACATTCAGTACTTC

D gene: TRBD1
V gene: TRBV19
J gene: TRBJ1-5
clone size: NA
CDR3 protein: CATQDRDSNQPQHF
CDR3 DNA: TGTGCCACACAGGACAGGGACTCCAATCAGCCCCAGCATTTT

D gene: NA
V gene: TRBV13
J gene: TRBJ2-7
clone size: NA
CDR3 protein: CASSSQVPGDYEQYF
CDR3 DNA: TGTGCCAGCAGCTCACAGGTGCCGGGGGACTACGAGCAGTACTTC

D gene: TRBD1
V gene: TRBV30
J gene: TRBJ1-5
clone size: NA
CDR3 protein: CAWSPWTGDNQPQHF
CDR3 DNA: TGTGCCTGGAGTCCTTGGACAGGCGACAATCAGCCCCAGCATTTT

D gene: NA
V gene: TRBV6-2/TRBV6-3
J gene: TRBJ1-1
clone size: NA
CDR3 protein: CASSYGGYTEAFF
CDR3 DNA: TGTGCCAGCAGTTACGGGGGGTACACTGAAGCTTTCTTT

D gene: TRBD1
V gene: TRBV28
J gene: TRBJ1-3
clone size: NA
CDR3 protein: CASSYLPWDRGISGNTIYF
CDR3 DNA: TGTGCCAGCAGTTACCTCCCTTGGGACAGGGGTATATCTGGAAACACCATATATTTT

D gene: NA
V gene: TRBV18
J gene: TRBJ2-1
clone size: NA
CDR3 protein: CASSPSGQVGGEQFF
CDR3 DNA: TGTGCCAGCTCACCATCAGGGCAGGTGGGAGGTGAGCAGTTCTTC

D gene: NA
V gene: TRBV11-2
J gene: TRBJ1-2
clone size: NA
CDR3 protein: CASSLAGRAYGYTF
CDR3 DNA: TGTGCCAGCAGCTTAGCGGGCAGGGCTTATGGCTACACCTTC

D gene: NA
V gene: TRBV19
J gene: TRBJ1-1
clone size: once
CDR3 protein: CASSIGLQGPAFF
CDR3 DNA: TGTGCCAGTAGTATAGGGCTACAGGGACCAGCTTTCTTT

D gene: TRBD1
V gene: TRBV25-1
J gene: TRBJ1-2
clone size: NA
CDR3 protein: CASSGQGRGGYTF
CDR3 DNA: TGTGCCAGCAGTGGACAGGGTCGGGGGGGCTACACCTTC

D gene: NA
V gene: TRBV5-1
J gene: TRBJ1-6
clone size: NA
CDR3 protein: CASSLAGGGSPLHF
CDR3 DNA: TGCGCCAGCAGCTTGGCCGGGGGTGGTTCACCCCTCCACTTT

D gene: TRBD1
V gene: TRBV9
J gene: TRBJ2-2
clone size: few
CDR3 protein: CASSAGTGGTGELFF
CDR3 DNA: TGTGCCAGCAGCGCTGGGACAGGGGGAACCGGGGAGCTGTTTTTT

D gene: NA
V gene: TRBV4-1
J gene: TRBJ1-4
clone size: once
CDR3 protein: CASSQTLPVATNEKLFF
CDR3 DNA: TGCGCCAGCAGCCAAACCCTTCCAGTTGCAACTAATGAAAAACTGTTTTTT

D gene: NA
V gene: TRBV28
J gene: TRBJ1-6
clone size: NA
CDR3 protein: CASSTGDSPLHF
CDR3 DNA: TGTGCCAGCAGTACTGGGGATTCACCCCTCCACTTT

D gene: NA
V gene: TRBV27
J gene: TRBJ2-5
clone size: NA
CDR3 protein: CASSADQETQYF
CDR3 DNA: TGTGCCAGCAGTGCGGACCAAGAGACCCAGTACTTC

D gene: TRBD1
V gene: TRBV7-9
J gene: TRBJ1-2
clone size: NA
CDR3 protein: CASSPFDRGFSYGYTF
CDR3 DNA: TGTGCCAGCAGCCCATTTGACAGGGGGTTTAGTTATGGCTACACCTTC

D gene: NA
V gene: TRBV30
J gene: TRBJ1-2
clone size: NA
CDR3 protein: CAWTRDRGYTF
CDR3 DNA: TGTGCCTGGACCAGGGATCGCGGCTACACCTTC

D gene: NA
V gene: TRBV18
J gene: TRBJ1-3
clone size: NA
CDR3 protein: CASSPVGNTIYF
CDR3 DNA: TGTGCCAGCTCACCGGTGGGGAACACCATATATTTT

D gene: TRBD2
V gene: TRBV4-3
J gene: TRBJ2-3
clone size: NA
CDR3 protein: CASSRSLRALAGGTDTQYF
CDR3 DNA: TGCGCCAGCAGCCGTTCCCTTCGGGCGTTAGCGGGAGGCACAGATACGCAGTATTTT

D gene: TRBD1
V gene: TRBV28
J gene: TRBJ2-1
clone size: NA
CDR3 protein: CASSSADRASYNEQFF
CDR3 DNA: TGTGCCAGCAGTTCCGCGGACAGGGCCTCCTACAATGAGCAGTTCTTC

D gene: NA
V gene: TRBV5-4
J gene: TRBJ1-4
clone size: NA
CDR3 protein: CASSFSTPGTEKLFF
CDR3 DNA: TGTGCCAGCAGCTTTTCGACCCCGGGGACTGAAAAACTGTTTTTT

D gene: NA
V gene: TRBV4-1
J gene: TRBJ2-2
clone size: NA
CDR3 protein: CASSQDWTQGGELFF
CDR3 DNA: TGCGCCAGCAGCCAAGATTGGACTCAGGGCGGGGAGCTGTTTTTT

D gene: TRBD2
V gene: TRBV28
J gene: TRBJ2-3
clone size: NA
CDR3 protein: CASSPLAGGSGTQYF
CDR3 DNA: TGTGCCAGCAGTCCATTAGCGGGAGGGAGCGGTACGCAGTATTTT

D gene: NA
V gene: TRBV7-9
J gene: TRBJ1-2
clone size: once
CDR3 protein: CASSPLGANYGYTF
CDR3 DNA: TGTGCCAGCAGTCCCCTTGGGGCTAACTATGGCTACACCTTC

D gene: NA
V gene: TRBV28
J gene: TRBJ1-6
clone size: NA
CDR3 protein: CASSRTGTYNSPLHF
CDR3 DNA: TGTGCCAGCAGTCGTACCGGGACCTATAATTCACCCCTCCACTTT

D gene: NA
V gene: TRBV28
J gene: TRBJ2-1
clone size: NA
CDR3 protein: CASSKLGTYNEQFF
CDR3 DNA: TGTGCCAGCAGTAAACTCGGGACTTACAATGAGCAGTTCTTC

D gene: NA
V gene: TRBV9
J gene: TRBJ1-4
clone size: NA
CDR3 protein: CASSMTAGPTNEKLFF
CDR3 DNA: TGTGCCAGCAGCATGACTGCGGGCCCGACGAATGAAAAACTGTTTTTT

D gene: TRBD2
V gene: TRBV9
J gene: TRBJ2-1
clone size: NA
CDR3 protein: CASSVRTSAYEQFF
CDR3 DNA: TGTGCCAGCAGCGTTCGGACTAGCGCCTATGAGCAGTTCTTC

D gene: TRBD1
V gene: TRBV10-3
J gene: TRBJ2-5
clone size: NA
CDR3 protein: CAISPRETGETQYF
CDR3 DNA: TGTGCCATCAGTCCCAGAGAGACAGGGGAGACCCAGTACTTC

D gene: NA
V gene: TRBV19
J gene: TRBJ1-5
clone size: NA
CDR3 protein: CASLRLSNQPQHF
CDR3 DNA: TGTGCCAGTTTGCGACTTAGCAATCAGCCCCAGCATTTT